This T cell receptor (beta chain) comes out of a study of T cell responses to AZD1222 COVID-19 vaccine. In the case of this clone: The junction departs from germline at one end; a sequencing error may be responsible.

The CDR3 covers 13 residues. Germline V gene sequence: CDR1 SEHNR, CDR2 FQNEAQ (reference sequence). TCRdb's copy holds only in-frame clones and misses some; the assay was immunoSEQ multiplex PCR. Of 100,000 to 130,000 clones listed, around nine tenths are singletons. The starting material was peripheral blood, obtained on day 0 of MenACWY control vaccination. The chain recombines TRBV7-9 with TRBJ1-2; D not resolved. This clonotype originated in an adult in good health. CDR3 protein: CASSLEGGVVGLF. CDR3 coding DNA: TGTGCCAGCAGCTTAGAGGGCGGAGTGGTGGGCCTCTTC.